This T cell receptor (beta chain) appears in the sequencing data of a study of technical replicates of blood from several donors. Libraries were prepared by immunoSEQ multiplex PCR; TCRdb keeps only in-frame clonotypes and omits some of them. The sample comprises under 85,000 clones, under 98% of which are singletons, and roughly 0.25% rests with the top ten. This CDR3 is built from 16 residues. The V end was cut by 1 base, the J end by 1 base, with 14 bases between. Germline CDR1 SGHTA, CDR2 FQGNSA. This receptor was taken from a human donor in good health. This sequence joins TRBV7-2 and TRBJ2-7; perhaps TRBD2 as D (6 bases). The specimen was T cells isolated from PBMCs. The CDR3 DNA sequence: TGTGCCAGCAGCTTAGTTAGACTAGTCGTATCCTACGAGCAGTACTTC. It specifies CASSLVRLVVSYEQYF.